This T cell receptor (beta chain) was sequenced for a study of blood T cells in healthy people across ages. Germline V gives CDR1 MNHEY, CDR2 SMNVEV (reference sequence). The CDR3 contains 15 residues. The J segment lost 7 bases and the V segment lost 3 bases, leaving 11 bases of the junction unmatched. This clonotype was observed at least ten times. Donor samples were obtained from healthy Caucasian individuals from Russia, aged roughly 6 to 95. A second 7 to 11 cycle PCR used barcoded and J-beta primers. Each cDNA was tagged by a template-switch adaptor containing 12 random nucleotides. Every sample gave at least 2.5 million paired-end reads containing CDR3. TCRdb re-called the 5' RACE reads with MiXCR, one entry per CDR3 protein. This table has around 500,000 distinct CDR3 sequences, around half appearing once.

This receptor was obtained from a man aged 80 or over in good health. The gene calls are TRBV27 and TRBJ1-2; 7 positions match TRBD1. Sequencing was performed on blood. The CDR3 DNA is TGTGCCAGCAGTTTCTCCGACAGGGTCGCTGCTGGCTACACCTTC. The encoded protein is CASSFSDRVAAGYTF.